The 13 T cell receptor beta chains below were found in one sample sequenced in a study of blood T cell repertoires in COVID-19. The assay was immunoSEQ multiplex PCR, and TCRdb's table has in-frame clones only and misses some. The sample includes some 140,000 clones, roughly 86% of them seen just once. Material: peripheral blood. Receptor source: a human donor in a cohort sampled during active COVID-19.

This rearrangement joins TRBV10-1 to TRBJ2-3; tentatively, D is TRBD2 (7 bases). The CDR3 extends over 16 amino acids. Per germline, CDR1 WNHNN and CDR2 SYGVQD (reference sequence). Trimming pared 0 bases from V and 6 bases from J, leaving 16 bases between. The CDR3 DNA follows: TGCGCCAGCAGTGAGTCGACAGGACTAGGTCCCGATACGCAGTATTTT. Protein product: CASSESTGLGPDTQYF.

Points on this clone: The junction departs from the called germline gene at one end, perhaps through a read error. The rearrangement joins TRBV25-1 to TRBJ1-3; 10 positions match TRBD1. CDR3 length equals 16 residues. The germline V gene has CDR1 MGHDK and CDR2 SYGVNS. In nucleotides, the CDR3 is TGTGCCAGCAGTGGACAGGGACAGGGGCTCTGGAAACACCATATATTT. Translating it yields CASSGQGQGLWKHHIF.

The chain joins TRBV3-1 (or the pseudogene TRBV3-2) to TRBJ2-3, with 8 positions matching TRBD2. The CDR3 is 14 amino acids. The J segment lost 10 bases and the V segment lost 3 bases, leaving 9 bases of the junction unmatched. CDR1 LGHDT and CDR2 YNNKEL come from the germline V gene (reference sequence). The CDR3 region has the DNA TGTGCCAGCAGCCATGCCGAACCGCGGGGGGCGCAGTATTTT. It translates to CASSHAEPRGAQYF.

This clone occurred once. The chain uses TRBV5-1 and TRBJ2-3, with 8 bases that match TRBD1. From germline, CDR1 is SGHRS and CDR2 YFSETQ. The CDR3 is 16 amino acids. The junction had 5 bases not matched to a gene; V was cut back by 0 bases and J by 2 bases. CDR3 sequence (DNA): TGCGCCAGCAGCTTGGTTTTGGGACAGGCCACAGATACGCAGTATTTT. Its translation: CASSLVLGQATDTQYF.

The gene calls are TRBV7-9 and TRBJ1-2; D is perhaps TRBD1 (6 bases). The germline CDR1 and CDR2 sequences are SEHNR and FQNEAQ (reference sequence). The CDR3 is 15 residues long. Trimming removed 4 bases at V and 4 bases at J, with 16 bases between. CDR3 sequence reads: CASSSADSRSYGYTF. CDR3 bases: TGTGCCAGCAGCTCCGCGGACAGCCGATCCTATGGCTACACCTTC.

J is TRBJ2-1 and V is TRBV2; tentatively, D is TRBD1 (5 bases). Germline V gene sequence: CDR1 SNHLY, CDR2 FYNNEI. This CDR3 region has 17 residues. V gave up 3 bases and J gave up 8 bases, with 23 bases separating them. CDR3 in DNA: TGTGCCAGCAGTGATCGGCCGTTGGGGCCTTACAATTATGAGCAGTTCTTC. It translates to CASSDRPLGPYNYEQFF.

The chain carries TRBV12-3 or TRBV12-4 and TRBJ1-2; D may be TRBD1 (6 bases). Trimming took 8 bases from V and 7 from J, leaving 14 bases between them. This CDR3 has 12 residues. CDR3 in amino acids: CASGQLAFGYTF. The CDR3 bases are TGTGCCAGCGGACAGTTGGCCTTTGGCTACACCTTC.

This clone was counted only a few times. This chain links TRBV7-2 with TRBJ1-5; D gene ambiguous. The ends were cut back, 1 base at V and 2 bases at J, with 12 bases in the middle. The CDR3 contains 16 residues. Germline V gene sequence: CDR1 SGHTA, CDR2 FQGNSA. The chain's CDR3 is CASSLEGASGNQPQHF. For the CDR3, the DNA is TGTGCCAGCAGCTTAGAGGGAGCTTCGGGCAATCAGCCCCAGCATTTT.

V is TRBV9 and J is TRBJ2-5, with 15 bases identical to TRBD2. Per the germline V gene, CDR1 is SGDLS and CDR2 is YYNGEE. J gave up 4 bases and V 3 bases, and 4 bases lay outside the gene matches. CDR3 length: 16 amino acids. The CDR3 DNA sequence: TGTGCCAGCAGCGCGGGACTAGCGGGGGGCACAGAGACCCAGTACTTC. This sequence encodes CASSAGLAGGTETQYF.

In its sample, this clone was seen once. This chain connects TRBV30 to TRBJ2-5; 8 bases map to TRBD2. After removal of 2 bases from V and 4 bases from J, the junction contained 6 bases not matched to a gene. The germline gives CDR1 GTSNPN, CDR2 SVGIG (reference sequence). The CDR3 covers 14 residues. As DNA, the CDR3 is TGTGCCTGGAGTACTCGGGGGGGAGGAGAGACCCAGTACTTC. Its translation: CAWSTRGGGETQYF. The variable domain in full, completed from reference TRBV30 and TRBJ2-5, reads SQTIHQWPATLVQPVGSPLSLECTVEGTSNPNLYWYRQAAGRGLQLLFYSVGIGQISSEVPQNLSASRPQDRQFILSSKKLLLSDSGFYLCAWSTRGGGETQYFGPGTRLLVL.

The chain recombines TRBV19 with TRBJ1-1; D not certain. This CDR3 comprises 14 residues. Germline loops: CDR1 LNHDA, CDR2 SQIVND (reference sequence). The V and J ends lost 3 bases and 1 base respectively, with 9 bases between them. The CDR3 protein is CASSIAARNTEAFF. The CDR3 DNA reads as TGTGCCAGTAGTATCGCGGCCAGGAACACTGAAGCTTTCTTT.

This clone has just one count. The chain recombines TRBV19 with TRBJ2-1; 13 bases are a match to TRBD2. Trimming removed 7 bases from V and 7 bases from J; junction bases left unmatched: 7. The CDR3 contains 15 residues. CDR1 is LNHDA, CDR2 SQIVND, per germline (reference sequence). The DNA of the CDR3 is TGTGCCAGTAAAGGAACTAGCGGGGGGGCGAATGAGCAGTTCTTC. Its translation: CASKGTSGGANEQFF.

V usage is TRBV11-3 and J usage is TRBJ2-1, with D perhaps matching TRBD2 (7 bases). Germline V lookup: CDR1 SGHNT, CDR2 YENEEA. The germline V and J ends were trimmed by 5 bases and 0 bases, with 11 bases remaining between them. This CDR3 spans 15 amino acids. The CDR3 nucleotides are TGTGCCAGCAGCGCAGGGGAGGGCTCCTACAATGAGCAGTTCTTC. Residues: CASSAGEGSYNEQFF.